Here is one T cell receptor (beta chain) with its context. The data stem from a study of shared clonotypes between healthy human individuals. Some clones are missing from TCRdb's copy, which holds only in-frame ones; the method was immunoSEQ multiplex PCR. The sample has millions of clones, 85% to 95% seen once. Germline CDR1 is SGHVS and CDR2 is FNYEAQ. V was pared by 5 bases and J by 1 base, with 20 bases between. The CDR3 length is 17 residues. Sequences were obtained from naive CD4+ T cells from PBMCs. Subset described: CD45RA+ positively selected. This chain uses TRBV7-6 with TRBJ1-1; D may be TRBD1 (5 bases). The source of this sequence is a young man in good health. Some clones in this sample may be carry-over from other donors' samples. The CDR3 region is CASSPRGPGPTNTEAFF. The CDR3 region has the DNA TGTGCCAGCAGCCCGAGGGGCCCTGGTCCGACGAACACTGAAGCTTTCTTT.